Each of the 21 T cell receptor beta chains below was sequenced from the same sample in a study of cytomegalovirus exposure and HLA in healthy donors. This PCR relied on a set of 60 Vbeta primers and 13 Jbeta primers. The data were produced by immunoSEQ multiplex PCR, yet TCRdb's version contains in-frame clones alone and is incomplete. The sample consists of about 170,000 clones, 75% to 90% of them appearing once. Sequencing was done on a sample of PBMCs. The origin of the receptors is a male donor in good health and CMV-seronegative.

The CDR3 region is CASSGQGIITDTQYF. In DNA, the CDR3 is TGTGCCAGCAGTGGACAGGGTATTATCACAGATACGCAGTATTTT. This sequence joins TRBV2 and TRBJ2-3; 7 bases are a match to TRBD1. Germline loops: CDR1 SNHLY, CDR2 FYNNEI. Losses at the gene ends were 4 bases for V and 2 bases for J; bases not matched to a gene: 6. The CDR3 runs 15 residues.

This chain links TRBV14 with TRBJ1-2; D perhaps matches TRBD1 (6 bases). Germline V CDR1 and CDR2: SGHDN, FVKESK. V lost 1 base, J lost 8 bases, and 14 bases lay in between. The CDR3 contains 14 residues. The CDR3 sequence: CASSQGTRGGGYTF. As DNA, the CDR3 is TGTGCCAGCAGCCAAGGGACTCGCGGGGGCGGCTACACCTTC.

CDR3 in DNA: TGCGCCAGCAGTTACCAACAGGGAAGTGGTGAAGCTTTCTTT. It translates to CASSYQQGSGEAFF. The chain has TRBV5-1 and TRBJ1-1; D possibly corresponds to TRBD1 (6 bases). The CDR3 is 14 residues long. The V and J ends lost 5 bases and 7 bases respectively, with 18 bases between them. The germline gives CDR1 SGHRS, CDR2 YFSETQ.

This chain uses TRBV5-1 with TRBJ1-6; D perhaps matches TRBD1 (6 bases). The V gene's germline CDR1 is SGHRS and CDR2 YFSETQ. The CDR3 loop spans 17 amino acids. The ends were cut back, 3 bases at V and 8 bases at J, with 21 bases in the middle. In DNA, the CDR3 is TGCGCCAGCAGCTGGGGGCCGGGACCCCAGACGGATTCACCCCTCCACTTT. Protein: CASSWGPGPQTDSPLHF.

The V and J genes are TRBV11-2 and TRBJ2-4; 8 bases agree with TRBD1. V lost 1 base to trimming and J lost 3 bases; unmatched junction nucleotides: 11. Germline-derived CDR1 and CDR2 are SGHAT and FQNNGV. The CDR3 sequence is 18 residues long. This chain's CDR3 is CASSLGRLLTGVKNIQYF. The CDR3 nucleotides are TGTGCCAGCAGCTTAGGCCGGCTGCTGACAGGGGTCAAAAACATTCAGTACTTC.

The genes are TRBV2 and TRBJ2-7, with 10 nucleotides matching TRBD1. The CDR3 runs to 15 residues. With V trimmed by 8 bases and J by 2 bases, 9 bases remained unmatched. The germline gives CDR1 SNHLY, CDR2 FYNNEI. CDR3 loop: CASAAPGTGAYEQYF. DNA for the CDR3: TGTGCCAGCGCAGCCCCCGGGACAGGGGCCTACGAGCAGTACTTC.

This chain joins TRBV4-3 and TRBJ1-1; 8 bases are a match to TRBD1. The CDR3 loop spans 15 amino acids. CDR1 is LGHNA and CDR2 is YSLEER in the germline V gene. The V and J ends lost 2 bases and 2 bases, in that order; junction bases with no gene match: 4. The CDR3 reads CASSQTGTGNTEAFF. CDR3 coding DNA: TGCGCCAGCAGCCAAACCGGGACAGGAAACACTGAAGCTTTCTTT.

V is TRBV4-2 and J is TRBJ1-4; weak D call: TRBD1 (5 bases). Germline CDR1 reads LGHNA; CDR2 reads YNFKEQ. The V gene lost 3 bases and the J gene lost 2 bases, with 13 bases spanning the gap. This CDR3 has 16 residues. The CDR3 bases are TGTGCCAGCAGCCAGCAGGGTTGGGGCACTAATGAAAAACTGTTTTTT. This translates into CASSQQGWGTNEKLFF.

The chain recombines TRBV5-4 with TRBJ1-2; a weak D match, TRBD1 (5 bases). V lost 0 bases and J 2 bases, leaving 14 bases between the germline ends. The CDR3 has 16 amino acids. CDR1 and CDR2 (germline): SGHNT, YYREEE (reference sequence). The CDR3, as DNA: TGTGCCAGCAGCTTGGCAGGACAAGTCCCGAACTATGGCTACACCTTC. Protein sequence: CASSLAGQVPNYGYTF.

The chain employs TRBV6-5 and TRBJ1-2; D not resolved. Germline CDR1 MNHEY, CDR2 SVGAGI. V was shortened by 5 bases and J by 4 bases, with 17 bases between the two germline ends. CDR3 length: 15 residues. As DNA, the CDR3 is TGTGCCAGCAGTAACCGGCCTTCTCGGGGCTATGGCTACACCTTC. Amino acid sequence: CASSNRPSRGYGYTF.

The rearrangement links TRBV27 to TRBJ1-2, with 12 bases matching TRBD1. This CDR3 contains 15 residues. V shed 4 bases and J 4 bases; nucleotides not matched to a gene: 4. CDR1 is MNHEY and CDR2 is SMNVEV in the germline V gene (reference sequence). CDR3: CASSSPGQGAYGYTF. The CDR3 nucleotides read TGTGCCAGCAGTTCTCCGGGACAGGGGGCCTATGGCTACACCTTC.

The gene calls are TRBV5-4 and TRBJ2-1; maybe TRBD1 (5 bases). V dropped 3 bases and J dropped 9 bases, with 13 bases sitting between them. The CDR3 covers 13 residues. CDR1 is SGHNT and CDR2 is YYREEE in the germline V gene (reference sequence). CDR3 DNA sequence: TGTGCCAGCAGCTGGGGCCCCGTCGGTGAGCAGTTCTTC. This gives the protein CASSWGPVGEQFF.

The chain couples TRBV4-3 to TRBJ1-1, with D maybe TRBD1 (6 bases). Trimming stripped 2 bases from V and 1 base from J, with 11 bases between. From germline, CDR1 is LGHNA and CDR2 YSLEER. The CDR3 sequence is 15 residues long. Here the CDR3 reads CASSQRRGGNTEAFF. CDR3 nucleotide sequence: TGCGCCAGCAGCCAACGGAGGGGGGGGAACACTGAAGCTTTCTTT.

CDR3 nucleotides: TGTGCCAGCAGCTTGGAGCGAGCGGGGTGGGAGACCCAGTACTTC. Translating gives CASSLERAGWETQYF. The V gene is TRBV5-4, the J gene TRBJ2-5; 7 bases map to TRBD2. Germline values: CDR1 SGHNT, CDR2 YYREEE (reference sequence). With 0 bases clipped from V and 5 bases from J, the junction kept 7 bases outside the gene matches. CDR3 length equals 15 residues.

The J gene is TRBJ1-1, the V gene TRBV15, with TRBD1 matching 7 bases. With 1 base clipped from V and 1 base from J, the junction kept 3 bases outside the gene matches. The length of the CDR3 is 15 residues. CDR1 and CDR2 (germline): LNHNV, YYDKDF (reference sequence). The CDR3 is CATSRGTGGNTEAFF. In DNA form, the CDR3 reads TGTGCCACCAGCAGAGGGACAGGTGGGAACACTGAAGCTTTCTTT.

V usage is TRBV5-1 and J usage is TRBJ2-5; the D gene is possibly TRBD2 (6 bases). V was cut by 2 bases and J by 5 bases, with 13 bases left in between. This CDR3 is 14 amino acids long. The germline V gene encodes CDR1 SGHRS and CDR2 YFSETQ. CDR3 residues: CASSFYGGRETQYF. The CDR3 region has the DNA TGCGCCAGCAGCTTCTACGGGGGACGGGAGACCCAGTACTTC.

This chain connects TRBV5-1 to TRBJ2-7; TRBD1 agrees at 8 bases. The CDR3 is 15 residues long. V was clipped by 4 bases and J by 1 base; unmatched bases: 7. Germline V gives CDR1 SGHRS, CDR2 YFSETQ. The DNA for the CDR3 is TGCGCCAGCAGCGGGGGGACAGGTCCTTCCTACGAGCAGTACTTC. It translates to CASSGGTGPSYEQYF.

V usage is TRBV11-2 and J usage is TRBJ2-3, with 10 bases matching TRBD1. Germline V gene data show CDR1 as SGHAT and CDR2 as FQNNGV. This CDR3 has 13 amino acids. The V segment lost 1 base and the J segment 14 bases; nucleotides outside the gene matches: 6. CDR3 DNA: TGTGCCAGCAGCTTAGTTGGGACAGGGGTTCCGTATTTT. Translated, it gives CASSLVGTGVPYF.

A few counts support this clone. This chain uses TRBV14 with TRBJ1-4; weak D call: TRBD1 (6 bases). This CDR3 spans 15 amino acids. V shed 3 bases and J shed 8 bases, with 16 bases lying between them. Germline-derived CDR1 and CDR2 are SGHDN and FVKESK. The CDR3 spells CASSQGDNYREKLFF. CDR3 bases: TGTGCCAGCAGCCAGGGGGACAACTATCGGGAAAAACTGTTTTTT.

This clone is a singleton in its sample. This chain joins TRBV18 and TRBJ1-5; D is undetermined. Germline V lookup: CDR1 KGHSH, CDR2 LQKENI. Trimming cost V 3 bases and J 6 bases, with 9 bases left between them. The CDR3 totals 13 residues. CDR3 coding DNA: TGTGCCAGCTCACCGAGGAATGGTCAGCCCCAGCATTTT. This encodes CASSPRNGQPQHF.

This sequence joins TRBV10-3 and TRBJ1-2, with D unclear. Trimming took off 1 base at V and 5 bases at J, with 29 bases between the two ends. CDR3 size: 20 residues. Germline lookup yields CDR1 ENHRY and CDR2 SYGVKD. The CDR3 region has the DNA TGTGCCATCAGTGAGTTGTTCTTATCGATTTCGAGGGAGTCCGGGTATGGCTACACCTTC. As protein: CAISELFLSISRESGYGYTF.